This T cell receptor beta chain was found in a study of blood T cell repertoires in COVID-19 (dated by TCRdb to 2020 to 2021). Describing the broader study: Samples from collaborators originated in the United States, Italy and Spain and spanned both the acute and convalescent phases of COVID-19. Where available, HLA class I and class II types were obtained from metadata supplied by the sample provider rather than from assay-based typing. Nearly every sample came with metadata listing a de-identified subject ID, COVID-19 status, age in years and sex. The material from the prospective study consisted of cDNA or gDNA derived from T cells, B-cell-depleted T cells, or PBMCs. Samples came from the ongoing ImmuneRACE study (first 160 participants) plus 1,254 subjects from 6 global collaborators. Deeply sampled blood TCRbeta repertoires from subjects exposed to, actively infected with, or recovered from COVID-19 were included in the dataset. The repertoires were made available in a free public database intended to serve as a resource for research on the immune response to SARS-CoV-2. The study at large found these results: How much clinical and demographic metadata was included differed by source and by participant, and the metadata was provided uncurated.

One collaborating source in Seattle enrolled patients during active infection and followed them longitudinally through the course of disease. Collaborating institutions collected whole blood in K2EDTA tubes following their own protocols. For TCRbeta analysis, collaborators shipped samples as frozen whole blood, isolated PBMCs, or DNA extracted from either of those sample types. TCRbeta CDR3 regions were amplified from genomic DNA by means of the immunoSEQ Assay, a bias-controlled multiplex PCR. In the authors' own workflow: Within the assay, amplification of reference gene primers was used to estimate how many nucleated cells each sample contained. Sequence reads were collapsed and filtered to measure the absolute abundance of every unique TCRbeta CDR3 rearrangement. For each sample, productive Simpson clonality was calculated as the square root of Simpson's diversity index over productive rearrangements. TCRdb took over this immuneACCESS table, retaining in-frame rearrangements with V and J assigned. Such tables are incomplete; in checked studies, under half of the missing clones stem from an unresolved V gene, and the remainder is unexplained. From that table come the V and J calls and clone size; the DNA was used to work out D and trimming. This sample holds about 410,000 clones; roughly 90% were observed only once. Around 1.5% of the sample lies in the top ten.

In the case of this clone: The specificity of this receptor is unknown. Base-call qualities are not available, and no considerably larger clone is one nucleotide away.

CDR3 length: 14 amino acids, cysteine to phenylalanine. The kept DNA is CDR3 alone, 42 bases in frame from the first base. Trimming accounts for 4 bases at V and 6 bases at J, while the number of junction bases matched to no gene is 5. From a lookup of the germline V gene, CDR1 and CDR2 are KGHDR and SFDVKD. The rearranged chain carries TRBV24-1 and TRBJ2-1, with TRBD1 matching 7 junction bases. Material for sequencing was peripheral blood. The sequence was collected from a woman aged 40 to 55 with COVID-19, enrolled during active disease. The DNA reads TGTGCCACCAGTGACGTGACAGGGAGCAATGAGCAGTTCTTC. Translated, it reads CATSDVTGSNEQFF.